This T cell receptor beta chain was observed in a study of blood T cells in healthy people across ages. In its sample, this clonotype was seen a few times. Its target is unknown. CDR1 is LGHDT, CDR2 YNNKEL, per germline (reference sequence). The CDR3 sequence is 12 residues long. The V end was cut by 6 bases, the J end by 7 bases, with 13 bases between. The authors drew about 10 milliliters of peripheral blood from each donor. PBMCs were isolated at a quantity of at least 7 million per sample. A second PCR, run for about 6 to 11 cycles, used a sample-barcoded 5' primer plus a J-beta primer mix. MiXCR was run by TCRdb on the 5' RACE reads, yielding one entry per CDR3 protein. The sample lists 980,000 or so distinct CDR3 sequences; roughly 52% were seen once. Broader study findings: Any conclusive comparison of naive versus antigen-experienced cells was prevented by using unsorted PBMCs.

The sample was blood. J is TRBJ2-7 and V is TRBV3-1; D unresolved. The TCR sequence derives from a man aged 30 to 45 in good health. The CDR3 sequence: CASSPFLGEQYF. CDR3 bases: TGTGCCAGCAGTCCTTTCCTAGGGGAGCAGTACTTC.